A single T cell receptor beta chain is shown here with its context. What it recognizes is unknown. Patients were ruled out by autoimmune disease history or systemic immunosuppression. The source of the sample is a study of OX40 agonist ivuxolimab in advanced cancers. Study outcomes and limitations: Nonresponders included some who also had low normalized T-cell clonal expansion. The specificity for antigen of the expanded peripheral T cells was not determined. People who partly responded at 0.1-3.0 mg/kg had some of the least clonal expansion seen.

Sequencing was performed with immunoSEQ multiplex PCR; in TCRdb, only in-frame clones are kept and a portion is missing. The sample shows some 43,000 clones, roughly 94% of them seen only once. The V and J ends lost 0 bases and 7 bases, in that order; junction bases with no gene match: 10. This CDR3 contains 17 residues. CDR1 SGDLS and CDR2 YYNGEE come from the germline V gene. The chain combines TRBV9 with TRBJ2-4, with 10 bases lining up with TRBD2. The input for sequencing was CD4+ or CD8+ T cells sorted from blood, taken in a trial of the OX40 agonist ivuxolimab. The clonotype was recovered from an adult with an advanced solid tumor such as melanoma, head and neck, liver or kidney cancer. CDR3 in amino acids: CASSVASSGSPDNIQYF. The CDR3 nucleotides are TGTGCCAGCAGCGTAGCCTCTAGCGGGAGCCCTGACAACATTCAGTACTTC. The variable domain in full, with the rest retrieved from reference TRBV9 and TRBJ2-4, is DSGVTQTPKHLITATGQRVTLRCSPRSGDLSVYWYQQSLDQGLQFLIQYYNGEERAKGNILERFSAQQFPDLHSELNLSSLELGDSALYFCASSVASSGSPDNIQYFGAGTRLSVL.